Listed here is a single TCR beta chain. Its antigen is as yet unknown. One junction end disagrees with the germline gene, perhaps due to a read error. The entry originates in a study of blood T cells in healthy people across ages. Across the study: Per every two T cells, about one barcoded beta molecule was captured by template switching.

PCR was performed a second time for about 6 to 12 cycles using a sample-barcoded 5' primer and a J-beta primer mix. TCRdb reprocessed the 5' RACE reads with MiXCR, giving one entry per CDR3 protein. The sample contains 700,000 or so distinct CDR3 sequences, 40% to 45% of which appear only once. The CDR3 spans 15 residues. CDR1 SGHRS and CDR2 YFSETQ come from the germline V gene. Study-wide points: Changes seen in expanded clonotypes were possibly confounded by donor CMV status left unknown. Observed TCR beta diversity per million T cells went down as age went up. This fall followed a roughly linear course with age.

The study isolated at least 6 million PBMCs from each sample. Source material: blood. The chain employs TRBV5-1 and TRBJ1-2; D may be TRBD1 (6 bases). The origin of this receptor is a man at least 80 years old in good health. This CDR3 reads CACRPAAGAGYGYTF. CDR3 DNA sequence: TGCGCCTGCAGACCGGCGGCGGGGGCTGGCTATGGCTACACCTTC.